This T cell receptor beta chain was documented in a study of blood T cell repertoires in COVID-19. Overall study: The study drew acute and convalescent COVID-19 samples from the United States, Italy and Spain. T cells, B-cell-depleted T cells, or PBMCs provided the cDNA or gDNA that served as material.

Between the trimmed V and J ends, which lost 6 bases and 5 bases, there was a span of 11 bases. The CDR3 is made up of 13 amino acids. The germline gives CDR1 LNHDA, CDR2 SQIVND (reference sequence). Measured with immunoSEQ multiplex PCR; TCRdb has only the in-frame clones, and not every one. The sample consists of about 78,000 clones, roughly 88% of them appearing once. This clonotype was obtained from a man between 65 and 85 years old with active or convalescent COVID-19. This sequence joins TRBV19 and TRBJ1-5, with D perhaps TRBD1 (5 bases). Sequencing was performed on peripheral blood. The CDR3 reads CASSIPGYQPQHF. The CDR3 DNA sequence: TGTGCCAGTAGCATCCCAGGGTATCAGCCCCAGCATTTT. Together with reference TRBV19 and TRBJ1-5, the CDR3 gives the full variable domain: DGGITQSPKYLFRKEGQNVTLSCEQNLNHDAMYWYRQDPGQGLRLIYYSQIVNDFQKGDIAEGYSVSREKKESFPLTVTSAQKNPTAFYLCASSIPGYQPQHFGDGTRLSIL.